The T cell receptor (beta chain) described here comes from a study of blood T cell repertoires in COVID-19. Study at large: The samples span acute and convalescent COVID-19 from the United States, Italy and Spain.

This CDR3 has 14 residues. V was clipped by 4 bases and J by 6 bases, with 15 bases between them. Germline CDR1 LGHDT, CDR2 YNNKEL (reference sequence). Per the original methods: Researchers report that nucleated cell counts were estimated from reference gene primer amplification. Data came from immunoSEQ multiplex PCR; TCRdb stores just in-frame clones and leaves some out. V, J and clone size derive from that table, while D and trimming were established from the DNA sequence. The sample has hundreds of thousands of clones; around 83% are singletons. The sequence was obtained from a man at least 80 years old with acute or convalescent COVID-19. Sequenced sample: peripheral blood. The chain recombines TRBV3-1 (or the pseudogene TRBV3-2) with TRBJ1-1; D is perhaps TRBD1 (5 bases). DNA of the CDR3: TGTGCCAGCAGCCCCCTCGGGGGACGGTCTGAAGCTTTCTTT. Its translation is CASSPLGGRSEAFF.